The 13 T cell receptor beta chains given below trace back to one sample, sequenced in a study of PD-1 blockade in classical Hodgkin lymphoma. Sample time point: cycle 4 day 1 (C4D1), after 5 to 7 weeks of nivolumab. Following autologous stem cell transplantation, relapse occurred in every patient, and exposure to brentuximab vedotin varied. Clones were read by immunoSEQ multiplex PCR, and TCRdb kept only the in-frame ones, dropping some. Here the sample spans 15,000 to 20,000 clones, 83% being singletons. The sequencing used peripheral blood mononuclear cells (PBMCs), collected before the fourth cycle of nivolumab. Receptors were obtained from a human donor with classical Hodgkin lymphoma.

V gene TRBV10-3 combines with J gene TRBJ2-3; D ambiguous. Looked up from germline, CDR1 is ENHRY and CDR2 is SYGVKD. Trimming left V 0 bases short and J 5 bases short, with 6 bases between. This CDR3 has 13 amino acids. The CDR3 bases are TGTGCCATCAGTGAGTCGTTTAGAGATACGCAGTATTTT. This gives the protein CAISESFRDTQYF.

The chain has TRBV4-3 and TRBJ1-6; possibly TRBD1 for D (5 bases). Germline V gene sequence: CDR1 LGHNA, CDR2 YSLEER. The V end was cut by 0 bases, the J end by 7 bases, with 13 bases between. The CDR3 totals 16 residues. CDR3 sequence: CASSQEAGSPNSPLHF. The CDR3 nucleotides are TGCGCCAGCAGCCAAGAGGCAGGGAGCCCGAATTCACCCCTCCACTTT.

This clone appeared a single time. The chain links TRBV4-3 to TRBJ2-3; 7 positions agree with TRBD1. The germline CDR1 and CDR2 sequences are LGHNA and YSLEER. The V and J ends lost 0 bases and 1 base, in that order; junction bases with no gene match: 7. The CDR3 is 17 amino acids. CDR3 loop: CASSQDAGGTGTDTQYF. The CDR3 bases are TGCGCCAGCAGCCAAGATGCAGGGGGTACGGGCACAGATACGCAGTATTTT.

The J gene is TRBJ1-4, the V gene TRBV25-1, with a tentative D call TRBD1 (6 bases). Germline lookup yields CDR1 MGHDK and CDR2 SYGVNS. Trimming pared 5 bases from V and 5 bases from J, leaving 12 bases between. The CDR3 spans 14 residues. The CDR3 region has the DNA TGTGCCAGCAGTTGGAACAGGGCCAATGAAAAACTGTTTTTT. Its translation is CASSWNRANEKLFF.

The chain recombines TRBV5-1 with TRBJ2-1, with 10 bases aligning to TRBD2. Unmatched junction bases numbered 5, after V lost 0 bases and J lost 8 bases. The CDR3 covers 15 residues. Germline CDR1 SGHRS, CDR2 YFSETQ. The CDR3 DNA reads TGCGCCAGCAGCTTGGAGGGACTAGCGAGGGATGAGCAGTTCTTC. Translated, it gives CASSLEGLARDEQFF.

The J gene is TRBJ2-5, the V gene TRBV5-1, with D possibly being TRBD2 (5 bases). CDR1 is SGHRS and CDR2 is YFSETQ in the germline V gene. The CDR3 totals 12 residues. V was cut by 4 bases and J by 7 bases, with 11 bases left in between. The CDR3 reads CASSTGEGTQYF. CDR3 nucleotides: TGCGCCAGCAGCACCGGAGAGGGGACCCAGTACTTC. The complete variable domain, with remaining parts taken from reference TRBV5-1 and TRBJ2-5, reads KAGVTQTPRYLIKTRGQQVTLSCSPISGHRSVSWYQQTPGQGLQFLFEYFSETQRNKGNFPGRFSGRQFSNSRSEMNVSTLELGDSALYLCASSTGEGTQYFGPGTRLLVL.

This clone has only one observation. The chain has TRBV27 and TRBJ2-1; 11 nucleotides match TRBD1. This CDR3 has 14 residues. After removal of 5 bases from V and 10 bases from J, the junction contained 7 bases not matched to a gene. Germline V gives CDR1 MNHEY, CDR2 SMNVEV (reference sequence). The CDR3 DNA sequence: TGTGCCAGCAGTCCCGGGACAGGGGGTCGGGAGCAGTTCTTC. Translated: CASSPGTGGREQFF.

V gene TRBV28 combines with J gene TRBJ2-3, with 7 bases lining up with TRBD1. The length of the CDR3 is 15 residues. The V and J ends lost 5 bases and 2 bases, in that order; junction bases with no gene match: 7. CDR1 is MDHEN and CDR2 is SYDVKM in the germline V gene. In DNA form, the CDR3 reads TGTGCCAGCAGTGCCCCGGGACAGCTCACAGATACGCAGTATTTT. Protein: CASSAPGQLTDTQYF.

This sequence joins TRBV6-5 and TRBJ1-1, with 8 bases aligning to TRBD1. Germline CDR1 MNHEY, CDR2 SVGAGI. V shed 4 bases, J shed 5 bases, and the junction held 9 bases outside the gene matches. The CDR3 consists of 15 residues. The CDR3 DNA follows: TGTGCCAGCAGTTCCTTACAGGGGGATAGGACTGAAGCTTTCTTT. Its translation: CASSSLQGDRTEAFF.

The CDR3 is CASRPPGQQNNEQFF. The CDR3 DNA reads as TGCGCCAGCAGGCCCCCGGGACAGCAAAACAATGAGCAGTTCTTC. J is TRBJ2-1 and V is TRBV5-1; the match to TRBD1 covers 7 bases. Germline V gives CDR1 SGHRS, CDR2 YFSETQ. With 5 bases clipped from V and 5 bases from J, the junction kept 10 bases outside the gene matches. This CDR3 spans 15 amino acids. Full variable domain (outside the CDR3, taken from reference TRBV5-1 and TRBJ2-1): KAGVTQTPRYLIKTRGQQVTLSCSPISGHRSVSWYQQTPGQGLQFLFEYFSETQRNKGNFPGRFSGRQFSNSRSEMNVSTLELGDSALYLCASRPPGQQNNEQFFGPGTRLTVL.

The chain couples TRBV5-4 to TRBJ1-4; 8 bases align to TRBD1. Germline V CDR1 and CDR2: SGHNT, YYREEE (reference sequence). The CDR3 totals 19 residues. V lost 4 bases to trimming and J lost 0 bases; unmatched junction nucleotides: 14. The CDR3 DNA sequence: TGTGCCAGCAGCCAGAAATCGACGGGACAGGCAACAACTAATGAAAAACTGTTTTTT. Its translation: CASSQKSTGQATTNEKLFF.

This clone was counted only a few times. The CDR3 nucleotides read TGCGCCAGCAGCTTGGCGGGCGGGGGGCCGCAAGAGACCCAGTACTTC. It encodes CASSLAGGGPQETQYF. The rearrangement links TRBV5-1 to TRBJ2-5, with 8 nucleotides matching TRBD2. In germline, CDR1 is SGHRS, CDR2 YFSETQ. The CDR3 has 16 amino acids. V was pared by 0 bases and J by 2 bases, with 6 bases of the junction left unmatched.

This rearrangement joins TRBV5-1 to TRBJ2-6; D is undetermined. CDR1 is SGHRS and CDR2 is YFSETQ in the germline V gene. V was cut by 4 bases and J by 2 bases, with 10 bases left in between. The CDR3 is made up of 15 amino acids. The CDR3 protein is CASSNESPGANVLTF. The DNA of the CDR3 is TGCGCCAGCAGCAACGAAAGTCCTGGGGCCAACGTCCTGACTTTC.